The 15 T cell receptor beta chains in this list originate from one sample, sequenced in a study of T cells in Graves' hyperthyroidism and ophthalmopathy. TCR beta CDR3 sequences were amplified from RNA transcripts. The HTBI primer set served for first-round RT-PCR of the TCR CDR3. In TCRdb, the multiplex PCR reads were re-called with MiXCR into one record per CDR3 protein. The repertoire holds some 300,000 distinct CDR3 sequences, with approximately 15% as singletons. The material sequenced was blood. The receptors shown here come from a woman in her thirties or forties with Graves' hyperthyroidism.

The rearrangement links TRBV18 to TRBJ1-1; D remains unclear. Trimming removed 3 bases from V and 3 bases from J, with 14 bases in between. Germline V gives CDR1 KGHSH, CDR2 LQKENI. There are 15 residues in the CDR3. As DNA, the CDR3 is TGTGCCAGCTCACCCCGAACCCCGGGGTACACTGAAGCTTTCTTT. Residues: CASSPRTPGYTEAFF.

Many counts were recorded for this clonotype. The chain has TRBV20-1 and TRBJ1-2, with unresolved D. The CDR3 extends over 14 amino acids. Trimming pared 3 bases from V and 4 bases from J, leaving 15 bases between. Per germline, CDR1 DFQATT and CDR2 SNEGSKA (reference sequence). The CDR3 DNA sequence: TGCAGTGCTAGGCCCGGACTGGGTAGCTATGGCTACACCTTC. It specifies CSARPGLGSYGYTF.

This chain links TRBV7-2 with TRBJ2-7, with 8 bases fitting TRBD2. From germline, CDR1 is SGHTA and CDR2 FQGNSA. The V and J ends lost 5 bases and 2 bases, in that order; junction bases with no gene match: 14. This CDR3 is built from 17 residues. CDR3 loop: CASSPGGGAGATYEQYF. The CDR3 nucleotides read TGTGCCAGCAGCCCGGGGGGGGGGGCGGGAGCTACCTACGAGCAGTACTTC.

In its sample, this clonotype was seen many times. This chain links TRBV5-1 with TRBJ1-1; D not certain. The V and J ends lost 0 bases and 4 bases respectively, with 10 bases between them. This CDR3 contains 14 residues. From germline, CDR1 is SGHRS and CDR2 YFSETQ. The CDR3 sequence: CASSLEGLGTEAFF. CDR3 DNA: TGCGCCAGCAGCTTGGAAGGGTTGGGCACTGAAGCTTTCTTT.

This clonotype was found many times. The V gene is TRBV11-2, the J gene TRBJ2-7, with 8 bases that match TRBD2. This CDR3 has 15 amino acids. Germline V gene sequence: CDR1 SGHAT, CDR2 FQNNGV. The V and J ends lost 1 base and 8 bases, in that order; junction bases with no gene match: 10. CDR3 loop: CASSLVSGRARQQYF. Written as DNA, the CDR3 is TGTGCCAGCAGCTTAGTGTCCGGGAGGGCCAGACAGCAGTACTTC.

This clonotype has at least ten counts. The chain joins TRBV28 to TRBJ2-5; possibly TRBD2 for D (5 bases). The germline V gene encodes CDR1 MDHEN and CDR2 SYDVKM. The CDR3 loop spans 17 amino acids. V was cut by 2 bases and J by 1 base, with 17 bases left in between. The CDR3 bases are TGTGCCAGCAGTTTACATACCCAGTCCGGGATCCAAGAGACCCAGTACTTC. Translation: CASSLHTQSGIQETQYF.

There are a few counts of this clonotype. The chain joins TRBV10-3 to TRBJ1-2; D is perhaps TRBD1 (5 bases). Trimming left V 1 base short and J 6 bases short, with 9 bases between. Germline-derived CDR1 and CDR2 are ENHRY and SYGVKD. The length of the CDR3 is 13 residues. For the CDR3, the DNA is TGTGCCATCAGTGAGTTCGGAGGGGATGGCTACACCTTC. It yields the protein CAISEFGGDGYTF.

This clonotype was seen at least ten times. The chain couples TRBV5-6 to TRBJ2-3, with D perhaps matching TRBD2 (6 bases). V dropped 3 bases and J dropped 2 bases, with 13 bases sitting between them. The CDR3 has 15 residues. Per germline, CDR1 SGHDT and CDR2 YYEEEE. CDR3 sequence (DNA): TGTGCCAGCAGCTCCGAGCAGCGGGCCACAGATACGCAGTATTTT. Amino acids: CASSSEQRATDTQYF. Full variable domain (missing parts from reference TRBV5-6 and TRBJ2-3): DAGVTQSPTHLIKTRGQQVTLRCSPKSGHDTVSWYQQALGQGPQFIFQYYEEEERQRGNFPDRFSGHQFPNYSSELNVNALLLGDSALYLCASSSEQRATDTQYFGPGTRLTVL.

This clonotype was counted ten times or more. The chain combines TRBV12-3 or TRBV12-4 with TRBJ2-5; tentatively, D is TRBD2 (5 bases). The CDR3 totals 15 residues. The V end was cut by 7 bases, the J end by 2 bases, with 17 bases between. The CDR3 loop is CASTARGRTQETQYF. The CDR3 bases are TGTGCCAGCACCGCCCGGGGAAGAACACAAGAGACCCAGTACTTC.

Details on this clonotype: This sequence may be a read error, since a much larger clone differs from it by one base. The V gene is TRBV7-9, the J gene TRBJ2-7, with D possibly being TRBD1 or TRBD2 (5 bases each). Looked up from germline, CDR1 is SEHNR and CDR2 is FQNEAQ (reference sequence). The CDR3 is 14 amino acids. The V and J ends lost 1 base and 5 bases respectively, with 12 bases between them. CDR3 DNA sequence: TGTGCCAGCAGCTTAGGGGGGAGCGAACACGAGCAGTACTTC. Protein product: CASSLGGSEHEQYF.

The table lists this clonotype with many counts. The chain combines TRBV29-1 with TRBJ1-3; D is possibly TRBD1 (6 bases). Germline V lookup: CDR1 SQVTM, CDR2 ANQGSEA. This CDR3 has 14 residues. V was clipped by 8 bases and J by 0 bases, with 14 bases between them. CDR3 in DNA: TGCAGCATCAGGACAGCAGTCTCTGGAAACACCATATATTTT. Encoded protein: CSIRTAVSGNTIYF.

This clonotype appeared a few times. V and J are TRBV7-8 and TRBJ1-2; 8 nucleotides match TRBD1. The germline V gene encodes CDR1 SGHVS and CDR2 FQNEAQ. The CDR3 is made up of 17 amino acids. Trimming took 5 bases from V and 2 from J; bases not matched to a gene: 13. In DNA form, the CDR3 reads TGTGCCAGCAGCGAAAACCGGGACAGGATTTCCAACTATGGCTACACCTTC. Translating gives CASSENRDRISNYGYTF.

This clonotype was detected only once. V is TRBV5-1 and J is TRBJ1-1; D gene ambiguous. Deletions cut 1 base from V and 0 bases from J, with 10 bases between. Germline V gives CDR1 SGHRS, CDR2 YFSETQ. The CDR3 loop spans 15 amino acids. CDR3 sequence: CASSLSRALNTEAFF. CDR3 nucleotides: TGCGCCAGCAGCTTGAGTCGGGCCCTGAACACTGAAGCTTTCTTT.

Ten or more counts support this clonotype. This chain connects TRBV2 to TRBJ2-7; 7 bases map to TRBD2. This CDR3 contains 15 residues. In germline, CDR1 is SNHLY, CDR2 FYNNEI. Trimming at V came to 2 bases and at J to 9 bases, leaving 13 bases not matched to a gene. CDR3 amino acids: CASSEYVGGPFRQYF. The CDR3 coding sequence is TGTGCCAGCAGTGAATATGTGGGAGGGCCGTTTAGGCAGTACTTC.

This clonotype was detected many times. CDR3 region: CASSLGITRLAGDEQFF. Here the CDR3 DNA reads TGTGCCAGCAGCTTAGGAATCACGAGACTAGCGGGAGATGAGCAGTTCTTC. The chain couples TRBV7-8 to TRBJ2-1, with TRBD2 matching over 12 bases. Germline CDR1 SGHVS, CDR2 FQNEAQ. V lost 1 base, J lost 8 bases, and 9 bases stayed unmatched. The CDR3 has 17 residues.